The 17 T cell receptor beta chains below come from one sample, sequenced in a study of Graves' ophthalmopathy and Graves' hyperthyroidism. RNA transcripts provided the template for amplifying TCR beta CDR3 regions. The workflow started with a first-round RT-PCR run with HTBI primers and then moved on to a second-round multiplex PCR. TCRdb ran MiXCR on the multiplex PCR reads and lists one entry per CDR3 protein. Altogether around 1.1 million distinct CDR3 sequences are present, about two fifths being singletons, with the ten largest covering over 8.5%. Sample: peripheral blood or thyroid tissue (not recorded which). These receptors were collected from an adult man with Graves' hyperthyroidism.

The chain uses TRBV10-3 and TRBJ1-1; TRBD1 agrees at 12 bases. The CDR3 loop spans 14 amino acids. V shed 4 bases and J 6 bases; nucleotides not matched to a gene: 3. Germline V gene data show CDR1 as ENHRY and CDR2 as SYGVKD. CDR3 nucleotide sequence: TGTGCCATCAGTGCCGGGACAGGGGGCGCTGAAGCTTTCTTT. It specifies CAISAGTGGAEAFF.

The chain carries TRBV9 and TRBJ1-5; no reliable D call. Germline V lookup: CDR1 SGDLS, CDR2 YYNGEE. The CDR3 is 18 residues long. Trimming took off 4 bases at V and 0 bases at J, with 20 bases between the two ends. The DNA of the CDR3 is TGTGCCAGCAGCTACGAGGGCAGGCTCGAATATAGCAATCAGCCCCAGCATTTT. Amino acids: CASSYEGRLEYSNQPQHF.

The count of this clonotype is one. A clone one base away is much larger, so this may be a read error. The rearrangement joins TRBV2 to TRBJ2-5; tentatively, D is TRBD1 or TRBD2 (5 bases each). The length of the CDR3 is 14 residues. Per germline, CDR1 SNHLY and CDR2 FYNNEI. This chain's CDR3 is CARSVGRYQETQYF. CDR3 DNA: TGTGCCAGGAGTGTGGGACGGTACCAAGAGACCCAGTACTTC.

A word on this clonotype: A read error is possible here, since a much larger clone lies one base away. The CDR3 sequence: CAGSQDPPGLCYF. For the CDR3, the DNA is TGTGCCGGCAGCCAAGATCCTCCGGGGTTGTGCTACTTC. V is TRBV14 and J is TRBJ2-7, with D maybe TRBD2 (5 bases). The CDR3 spans 13 residues. Germline V gives CDR1 SGHDN, CDR2 FVKESK.

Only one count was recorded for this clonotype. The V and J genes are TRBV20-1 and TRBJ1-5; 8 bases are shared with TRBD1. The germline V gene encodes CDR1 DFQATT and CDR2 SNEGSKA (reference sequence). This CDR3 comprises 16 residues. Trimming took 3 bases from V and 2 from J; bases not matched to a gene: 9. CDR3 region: CSASRGTGGGNQPQHF. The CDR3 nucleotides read TGCAGTGCTAGTCGCGGGACAGGAGGTGGCAATCAGCCCCAGCATTTT.

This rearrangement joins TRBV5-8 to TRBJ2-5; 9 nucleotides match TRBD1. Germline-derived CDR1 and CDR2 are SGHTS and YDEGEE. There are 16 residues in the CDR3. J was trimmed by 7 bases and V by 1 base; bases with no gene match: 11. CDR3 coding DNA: TGTGCCAGCAGCTTGTGGCACCGGGACAGGGATTGGACCCAGTACTTC. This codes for CASSLWHRDRDWTQYF.

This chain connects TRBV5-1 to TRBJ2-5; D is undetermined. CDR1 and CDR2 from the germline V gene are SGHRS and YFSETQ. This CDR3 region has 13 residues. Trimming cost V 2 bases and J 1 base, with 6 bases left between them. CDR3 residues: CASSFDTQETQYF. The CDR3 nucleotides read TGCGCCAGCAGCTTCGACACCCAAGAGACCCAGTACTTC.

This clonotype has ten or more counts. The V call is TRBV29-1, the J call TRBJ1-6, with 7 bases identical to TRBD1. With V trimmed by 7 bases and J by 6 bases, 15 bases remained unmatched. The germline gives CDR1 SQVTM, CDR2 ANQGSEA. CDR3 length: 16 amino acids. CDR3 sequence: CSATNRQGMRNSPLHF. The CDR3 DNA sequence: TGCAGCGCTACAAATAGACAGGGTATGCGTAATTCACCCCTCCACTTT.

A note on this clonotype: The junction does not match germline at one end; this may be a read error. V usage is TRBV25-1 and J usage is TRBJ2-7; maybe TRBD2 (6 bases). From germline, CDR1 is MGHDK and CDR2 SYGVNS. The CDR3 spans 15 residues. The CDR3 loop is CASSLGGTPTYGQYF. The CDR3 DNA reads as TGTGCCAGCAGTCTTGGAGGGACGCCGACCTACGGGCAGTACTTC.

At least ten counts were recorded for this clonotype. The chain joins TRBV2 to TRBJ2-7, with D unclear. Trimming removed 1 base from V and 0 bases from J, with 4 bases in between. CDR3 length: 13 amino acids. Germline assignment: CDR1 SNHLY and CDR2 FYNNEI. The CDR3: CASSEGNSYEQYF. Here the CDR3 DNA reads TGTGCCAGCAGTGAAGGGAACTCCTACGAGCAGTACTTC.

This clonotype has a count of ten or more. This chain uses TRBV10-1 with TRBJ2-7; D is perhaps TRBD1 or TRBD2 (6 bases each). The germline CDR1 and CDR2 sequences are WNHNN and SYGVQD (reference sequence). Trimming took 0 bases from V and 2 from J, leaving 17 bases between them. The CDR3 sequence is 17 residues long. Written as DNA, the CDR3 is TGCGCCAGCAGTGAGTCGACGGTAGGGGGGATTACCTACGAGCAGTACTTC. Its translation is CASSESTVGGITYEQYF.

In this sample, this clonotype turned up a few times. The CDR3, as DNA: TGTGCCAGCAGCACCCAAGGGACCCGGACCCAGTACTTC. This gives the protein CASSTQGTRTQYF. The V call is TRBV5-4, the J call TRBJ2-5; the D gene could be TRBD1 or TRBD2 (5 bases each). Germline V gene data show CDR1 as SGHNT and CDR2 as YYREEE (reference sequence). Trimming stripped 4 bases from V and 7 bases from J, with 14 bases between. The CDR3 runs 13 residues.

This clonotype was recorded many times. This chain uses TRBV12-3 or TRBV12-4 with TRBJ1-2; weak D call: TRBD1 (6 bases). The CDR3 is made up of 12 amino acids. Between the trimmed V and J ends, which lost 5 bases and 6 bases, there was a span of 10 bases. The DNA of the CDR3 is TGTGCCAGCAGTCGTGGGGGGCATGGCTACACCTTC. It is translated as CASSRGGHGYTF.

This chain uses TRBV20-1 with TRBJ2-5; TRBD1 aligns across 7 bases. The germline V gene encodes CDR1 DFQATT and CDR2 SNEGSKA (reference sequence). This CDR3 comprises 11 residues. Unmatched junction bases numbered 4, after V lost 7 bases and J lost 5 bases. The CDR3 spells CSGDSLETQYF. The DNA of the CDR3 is TGCAGTGGGGACAGTTTGGAGACCCAGTACTTC.

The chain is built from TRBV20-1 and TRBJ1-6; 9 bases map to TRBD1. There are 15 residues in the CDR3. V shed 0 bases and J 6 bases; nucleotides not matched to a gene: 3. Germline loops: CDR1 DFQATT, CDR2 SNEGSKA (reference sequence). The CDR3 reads CSARDQGQGNSPLHF. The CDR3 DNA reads TGCAGTGCTAGAGATCAGGGACAGGGTAATTCACCCCTCCACTTT.

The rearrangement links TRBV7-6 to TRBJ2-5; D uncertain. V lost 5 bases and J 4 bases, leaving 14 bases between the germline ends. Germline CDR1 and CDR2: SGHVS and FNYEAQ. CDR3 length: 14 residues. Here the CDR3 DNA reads TGTGCCAGCAGCCCAGGAGTGGGGATAGAGACCCAGTACTTC. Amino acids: CASSPGVGIETQYF.

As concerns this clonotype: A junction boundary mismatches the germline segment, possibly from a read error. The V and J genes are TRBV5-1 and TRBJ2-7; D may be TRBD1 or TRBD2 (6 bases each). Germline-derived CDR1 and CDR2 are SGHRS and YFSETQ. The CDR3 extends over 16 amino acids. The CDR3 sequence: CASSNGRGRIPDEQYF. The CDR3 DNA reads TGTGCCAGCAGTAACGGTAGGGGGAGGATTCCGGACGAGCAGTACTTC.